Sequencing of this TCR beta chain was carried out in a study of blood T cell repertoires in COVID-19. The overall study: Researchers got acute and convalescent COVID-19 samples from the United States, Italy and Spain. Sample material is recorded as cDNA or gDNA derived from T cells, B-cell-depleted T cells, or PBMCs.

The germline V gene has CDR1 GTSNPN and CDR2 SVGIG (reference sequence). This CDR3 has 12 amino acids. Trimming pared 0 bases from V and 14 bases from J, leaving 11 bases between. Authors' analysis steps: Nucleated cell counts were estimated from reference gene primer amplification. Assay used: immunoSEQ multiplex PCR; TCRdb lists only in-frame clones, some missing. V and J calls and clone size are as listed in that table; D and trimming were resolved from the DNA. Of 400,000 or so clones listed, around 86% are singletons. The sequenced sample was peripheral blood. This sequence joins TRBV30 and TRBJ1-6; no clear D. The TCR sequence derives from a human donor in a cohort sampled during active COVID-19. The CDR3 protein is CAWSVQDLALHF. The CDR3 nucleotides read TGTGCCTGGAGTGTACAAGATTTGGCCCTCCACTTT.